This T cell receptor (beta chain) was captured by sequencing in a study of blood T cells in healthy people across ages. Each sample provided at least 6 micrograms of extracted total RNA. Combining a sample-barcoded 5' primer with a J-beta primer mix, a second PCR ran for roughly 7 to 12 cycles. TCRdb called the 5' RACE reads again in MiXCR, with one record for every CDR3 protein. Of about 1.4 million distinct CDR3 sequences in the sample, approximately 59% were seen once. The CDR3 covers 11 residues. The germline V gene has CDR1 MGHDK and CDR2 SYGVNS. Trimming cost V 10 bases and J 6 bases, with 9 bases left between them.

The sample was blood. The chain links TRBV25-1 to TRBJ2-2, with TRBD2 as a possible D gene (5 bases). The TCR comes from a man between 18 and 29 years old in good health. CDR3 bases: TGTGCCACCAAGGGAGCCGGGGAGCTGTTTTTT. Translating gives CATKGAGELFF.